These 26 T cell receptor beta chains share one sample of origin, sequenced in a study of blood T cell repertoires in COVID-19. Profiled with immunoSEQ multiplex PCR; TCRdb holds only in-frame clones, not every one. The sample contains 200,000 to 250,000 clones, approximately 90% of which appear only once. The specimen sequenced was PBMCs or T cells enriched from blood (not recorded which). These receptors originate from a man between 25 and 39 years old who had recovered from COVID-19.

This clone occurred once. The J gene is TRBJ2-1, the V gene TRBV9; 8 nucleotides match TRBD2. Germline V lookup: CDR1 SGDLS, CDR2 YYNGEE. The CDR3 spans 15 residues. V lost 4 bases, J lost 8 bases, and 11 bases stayed unmatched. The CDR3, as DNA: TGTGCCAGCAGCCCCCTCGCGGGGGGCACGGATGAGCAGTTCTTC. Its protein product is CASSPLAGGTDEQFF. The whole variable domain, remainder taken from reference TRBV9 and TRBJ2-1, is DSGVTQTPKHLITATGQRVTLRCSPRSGDLSVYWYQQSLDQGLQFLIQYYNGEERAKGNILERFSAQQFPDLHSELNLSSLELGDSALYFCASSPLAGGTDEQFFGPGTRLTVL.

The chain recombines TRBV27 with TRBJ2-3; 8 bases fit TRBD1. The germline V gene has CDR1 MNHEY and CDR2 SMNVEV (reference sequence). This CDR3 is 15 amino acids long. V dropped 5 bases and J dropped 8; count of bases not matched to a gene: 12. CDR3 nucleotide sequence: TGTGCCAGCAGTCCTGAGGACAGGGCCCTTGCTACGCAGTATTTT. Protein sequence: CASSPEDRALATQYF.

This clone was seen more than once but under ten times. The chain employs TRBV27 and TRBJ1-1; TRBD1 matches 8 bases. There are 14 residues in the CDR3. Germline V gene data show CDR1 as MNHEY and CDR2 as SMNVEV (reference sequence). V shed 5 bases, J shed 2 bases, and the junction held 4 bases outside the gene matches. The chain's CDR3 is CASSPGQANTEAFF. CDR3 coding DNA: TGTGCCAGCAGTCCGGGACAGGCAAACACTGAAGCTTTCTTT.

The DNA of the CDR3 is TGTGCCAGCAGTCCTTTAAATGCAGGGAATTCACCCCTCCACTTT. It translates to CASSPLNAGNSPLHF. The rearrangement uses TRBV6-5 and TRBJ1-6; TRBD1 might be the D (5 bases). Trimming stripped 5 bases from V and 7 bases from J, with 15 bases between. Germline CDR1 MNHEY, CDR2 SVGAGI. This CDR3 comprises 15 residues.

V and J are TRBV7-2 and TRBJ1-2; D is unclear. There are 14 residues in the CDR3. Trimming took 1 base from V and 4 from J, leaving 10 bases between them. Germline V lookup: CDR1 SGHTA, CDR2 FQGNSA. CDR3 in amino acids: CASSLDRGTYGYTF. CDR3 DNA sequence: TGTGCCAGCAGCTTAGATAGAGGCACCTATGGCTACACCTTC.

The V and J genes are TRBV4-1 and TRBJ2-7; D remains unclear. The CDR3 runs to 13 residues. From germline, CDR1 is MGHRA and CDR2 YSYEKL. The ends were cut back, 1 base at V and 6 bases at J, with 10 bases in the middle. CDR3 bases: TGCGCCAGCAGCCAAGGAGTCCTCTCCGAGCAGTACTTC. The encoded protein is CASSQGVLSEQYF.

This rearrangement joins TRBV5-1 to TRBJ2-1; 12 bases match TRBD2. V lost 0 bases and J lost 3; bases outside the gene matches: 1. Germline CDR1 reads SGHRS; CDR2 reads YFSETQ. The CDR3 has 16 residues. CDR3: CASSLGLAGDYNEQFF. The CDR3 DNA reads as TGCGCCAGCAGCTTGGGACTAGCGGGAGACTACAATGAGCAGTTCTTC.

The rearrangement joins TRBV7-9 to TRBJ2-1; D not resolved. The CDR3 sequence is 12 residues long. The germline V and J ends were trimmed by 3 bases and 12 bases, with 12 bases remaining between them. Per germline, CDR1 SEHNR and CDR2 FQNEAQ (reference sequence). The CDR3 DNA reads TGTGCCAGCAGCTTCGAGGTAATAGGGCAGTTCTTC. Protein product: CASSFEVIGQFF.

This chain links TRBV28 with TRBJ2-3; D is perhaps TRBD2 (7 bases). Germline V gene data show CDR1 as MDHEN and CDR2 as SYDVKM. The CDR3 totals 17 residues. Trimming removed 4 bases from V and 3 bases from J, with 20 bases in between. The CDR3 protein is CASSSILGGGLTDTQYF. Here the CDR3 DNA reads TGTGCCAGCAGTTCCATCTTGGGGGGGGGCCTTACAGATACGCAGTATTTT.

The chain is built from TRBV19 and TRBJ1-3; D unresolved. With 8 bases removed from V and 4 bases from J, the gap between germline ends came to 18 bases. The CDR3 has 15 amino acids. Germline V CDR1 and CDR2: LNHDA, SQIVND (reference sequence). CDR3 nucleotide sequence: TGTGCCAGTGGTCGGGTAGGGAGCCGGGGAAACACCATATATTTT. Protein product: CASGRVGSRGNTIYF. The variable domain in full, with the rest retrieved from reference TRBV19 and TRBJ1-3, is DGGITQSPKYLFRKEGQNVTLSCEQNLNHDAMYWYRQDPGQGLRLIYYSQIVNDFQKGDIAEGYSVSREKKESFPLTVTSAQKNPTAFYLCASGRVGSRGNTIYFGEGSWLTVV.

This clone has a handful of counts. The rearrangement joins TRBV18 to TRBJ1-2, with D perhaps TRBD1 (5 bases). CDR1 KGHSH and CDR2 LQKENI come from the germline V gene. The CDR3 is 14 amino acids. V lost 0 bases and J lost 3, with 8 bases in between. The CDR3 nucleotides are TGTGCCAGCTCACCACCAGGGGTAGACTATGGCTACACCTTC. It specifies CASSPPGVDYGYTF.

The chain employs TRBV2 and TRBJ2-5; a weak D match, TRBD2 (6 bases). Germline CDR1 is SNHLY and CDR2 is FYNNEI. The CDR3 runs to 15 residues. Trimming stripped 2 bases from V and 4 bases from J, with 14 bases between. CDR3 sequence: CASSERLVKAETQYF. The CDR3 DNA follows: TGTGCCAGCAGTGAAAGACTAGTAAAGGCAGAGACCCAGTACTTC.

V is TRBV7-8 and J is TRBJ2-7; 9 bases agree with TRBD2. Unmatched junction bases numbered 12, after V lost 5 bases and J lost 4 bases. CDR1 is SGHVS, CDR2 FQNEAQ, per germline. The length of the CDR3 is 16 residues. The CDR3 nucleotides read TGTGCCAGCAGCCCAACCATGCTAGCGGGGAGATACGAGCAGTACTTC. Residues: CASSPTMLAGRYEQYF.

The V gene is TRBV7-2, the J gene TRBJ2-1, with 7 nucleotides matching TRBD2. Germline V CDR1 and CDR2: SGHTA, FQGNSA. The V and J ends lost 1 base and 2 bases, in that order; junction bases with no gene match: 2. The CDR3 is 15 amino acids. The CDR3 sequence: CASSLVGLAYNEQFF. DNA of the CDR3: TGTGCCAGCAGCTTAGTTGGACTAGCCTACAATGAGCAGTTCTTC.

The CDR3 loop is CASSQDGPAVQYF. CDR3 DNA sequence: TGCGCCAGCAGCCAAGATGGGCCCGCCGTGCAGTACTTC. The J gene is TRBJ2-7, the V gene TRBV4-3; D uncertain. In germline, CDR1 is LGHNA, CDR2 YSLEER. This CDR3 is built from 13 residues. With 0 bases removed from V and 9 bases from J, the gap between germline ends came to 12 bases.

The rearrangement uses TRBV7-9 and TRBJ1-1, with TRBD1 matching 9 bases. The CDR3 length is 14 residues. CDR1 is SEHNR and CDR2 is FQNEAQ in the germline V gene (reference sequence). The ends lost 7 bases at V and 7 bases at J; junction bases unmatched: 10. Written as DNA, the CDR3 is TGTGCCAGCACTTCAGGACAGGGGATATATGAAGCTTTCTTT. It specifies CASTSGQGIYEAFF.

The rearrangement joins TRBV27 to TRBJ2-1; D uncertain. The germline CDR1 and CDR2 sequences are MNHEY and SMNVEV (reference sequence). Trimming removed 4 bases at V and 6 bases at J, with 10 bases between. CDR3 length equals 13 residues. In nucleotides, the CDR3 is TGTGCCAGCAGTTCCAAGAGTGTCAATGAGCAGTTCTTC. Translated, it gives CASSSKSVNEQFF.

The chain links TRBV11-2 to TRBJ1-4; D remains unclear. The V and J ends lost 5 bases and 0 bases respectively, with 13 bases between them. Germline-derived CDR1 and CDR2 are SGHAT and FQNNGV. CDR3 length equals 16 residues. The CDR3 DNA follows: TGTGCCAGCAGCAGCGGGAGGTTTGCAACTAATGAAAAACTGTTTTTT. It translates to CASSSGRFATNEKLFF.

The chain links TRBV18 to TRBJ2-3; D ambiguous. The CDR3 runs 13 residues. Trimming cost V 2 bases and J 0 bases, with 3 bases left between them. CDR1 is KGHSH and CDR2 is LQKENI in the germline V gene. CDR3 sequence (DNA): TGTGCCAGCTCACCAACTAGCACAGATACGCAGTATTTT. Protein: CASSPTSTDTQYF.

The chain links TRBV5-1 to TRBJ2-7; possibly TRBD2 for D (6 bases). This CDR3 is built from 14 residues. The V and J ends lost 4 bases and 2 bases respectively, with 13 bases between them. From germline, CDR1 is SGHRS and CDR2 YFSETQ. CDR3 in amino acids: CASSRDWGTYEQYF. The CDR3 region has the DNA TGCGCCAGCAGCCGGGACTGGGGGACCTACGAGCAGTACTTC.

The table lists this clone with a few counts. The chain uses TRBV2 and TRBJ2-7, with a weak D call TRBD1 (6 bases). The CDR3 has 15 residues. The germline V gene encodes CDR1 SNHLY and CDR2 FYNNEI. Trimming shortened V by 6 bases and J by 2 bases, and 17 bases separated the two germline ends. CDR3 nucleotide sequence: TGTGCCAGCAGGAACAGGGATAAAACAACCTACGAGCAGTACTTC. It specifies CASRNRDKTTYEQYF.

This chain links TRBV6-5 with TRBJ1-1; D not resolved. V dropped 7 bases and J dropped 5 bases, with 14 bases sitting between them. The germline gives CDR1 MNHEY, CDR2 SVGAGI. This CDR3 comprises 13 residues. The CDR3 coding sequence is TGTGCCAGCATTTCCCCTCCGGGGACTGAAGCTTTCTTT. Amino acids: CASISPPGTEAFF.

V gene TRBV2 combines with J gene TRBJ2-7, with 10 bases lining up with TRBD1. The CDR3 loop spans 17 amino acids. Germline CDR1 is SNHLY and CDR2 is FYNNEI. The J segment lost 4 bases and the V segment lost 4 bases, leaving 13 bases of the junction unmatched. The CDR3 DNA reads TGTGCCAGCAGTGTGAATCTTGTGGGGACAGGGGTGTACGAGCAGTACTTC. Its translation: CASSVNLVGTGVYEQYF.

The chain couples TRBV7-9 to TRBJ2-7, with D maybe TRBD2 (6 bases). V shed 8 bases and J shed 2 bases, with 16 bases lying between them. The CDR3 contains 14 residues. Germline V CDR1 and CDR2: SEHNR, FQNEAQ (reference sequence). The DNA for the CDR3 is TGTGCCAGCCCGGGACTGACGGAACCCTACGAGCAGTACTTC. It specifies CASPGLTEPYEQYF.

V usage is TRBV15 and J usage is TRBJ2-6, with D perhaps TRBD2 (5 bases). V gave up 1 base and J gave up 1 base, with 14 bases separating them. Germline V gene lookup returns CDR1 LNHNV and CDR2 YYDKDF (reference sequence). There are 18 residues in the CDR3. CDR3: CATSRGRGLYSGANVLTF. CDR3 DNA: TGTGCCACCAGCAGAGGTCGGGGTTTGTATTCTGGGGCCAACGTCCTGACTTTC.

The chain couples TRBV6-5 to TRBJ1-5; TRBD1 might be the D (5 bases). Per the germline V gene, CDR1 is MNHEY and CDR2 is SVGAGI. The CDR3 sequence is 13 residues long. V was shortened by 8 bases and J by 6 bases, with 14 bases between the two germline ends. The CDR3 is CASAIGGIQPQHF. The DNA for the CDR3 is TGTGCCAGCGCTATCGGGGGGATTCAGCCCCAGCATTTT.